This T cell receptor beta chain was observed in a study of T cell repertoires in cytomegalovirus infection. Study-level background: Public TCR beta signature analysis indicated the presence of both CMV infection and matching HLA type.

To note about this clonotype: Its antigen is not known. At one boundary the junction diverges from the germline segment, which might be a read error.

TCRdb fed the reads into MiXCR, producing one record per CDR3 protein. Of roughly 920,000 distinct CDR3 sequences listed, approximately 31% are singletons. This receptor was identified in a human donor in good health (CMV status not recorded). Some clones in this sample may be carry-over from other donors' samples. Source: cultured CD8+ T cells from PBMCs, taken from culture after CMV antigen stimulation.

CDR3 bases: TGTGCCAGCAGTCCGCATAACACCGGGAAGCTGTTTTTT. It codes for CASSPHNTGKLFF. J is TRBJ2-2 and V is TRBV12-3 or TRBV12-4; possible D gene TRBD2, 5 bases. CDR3 length equals 13 residues.